A single T cell receptor beta chain is shown here with its context. Its antigen is undetermined. Alongside a J-beta primer mix, a sample-barcoded 5' primer served in a second PCR lasting roughly 7 to 12 cycles. Tagging of each cDNA molecule was performed by a template-switch adaptor with 12 random nucleotides. Each CDR3 protein gets one entry after TCRdb re-called the 5' RACE reads with MiXCR. Here the sample spans approximately 690,000 distinct CDR3 sequences, approximately 50% being singletons. Trimming removed 0 bases at V and 7 bases at J, with 6 bases between. The germline V gene encodes CDR1 KGHDR and CDR2 SFDVKD. The CDR3 is 13 amino acids. The data were taken from a study of blood T cells in healthy people across ages. PBMCs were isolated at a quantity of at least 7 million per sample. General observations from the study: It was the long-lived donors that had more naive CD4+ cells and higher diversity than aged donors. Higher naive T cell percentage went strongly together with higher TCR beta diversity.

This clonotype was obtained from a man in his 60s in good health. Sequencing was done on a sample of blood. This chain links TRBV24-1 with TRBJ2-1; D call uncertain. Here the CDR3 reads CATSDLQRNEQFF. The CDR3 coding sequence is TGTGCCACCAGTGATTTGCAACGGAATGAGCAGTTCTTC.